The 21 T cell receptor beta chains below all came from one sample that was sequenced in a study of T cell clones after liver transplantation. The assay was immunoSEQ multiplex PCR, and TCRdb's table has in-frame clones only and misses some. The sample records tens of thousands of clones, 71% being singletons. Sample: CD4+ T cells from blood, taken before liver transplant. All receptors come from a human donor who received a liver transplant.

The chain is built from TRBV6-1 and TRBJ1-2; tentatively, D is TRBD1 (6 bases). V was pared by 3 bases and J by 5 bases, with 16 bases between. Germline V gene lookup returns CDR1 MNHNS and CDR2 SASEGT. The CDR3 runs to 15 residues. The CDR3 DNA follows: TGTGCCAGCAGTGACCGAGACAGGTTTGGGTATGGCTACACCTTC. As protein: CASSDRDRFGYGYTF.

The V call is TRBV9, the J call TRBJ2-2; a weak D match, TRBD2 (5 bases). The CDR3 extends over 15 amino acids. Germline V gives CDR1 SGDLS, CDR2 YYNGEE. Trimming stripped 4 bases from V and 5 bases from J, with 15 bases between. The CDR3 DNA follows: TGTGCCAGCAGCCCCCAGTCCGGGGTTACCGGGGAGCTGTTTTTT. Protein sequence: CASSPQSGVTGELFF.

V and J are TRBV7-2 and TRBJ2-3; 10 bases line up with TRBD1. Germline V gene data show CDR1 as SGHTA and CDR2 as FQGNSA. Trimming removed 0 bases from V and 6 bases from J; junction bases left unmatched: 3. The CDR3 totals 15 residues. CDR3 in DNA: TGTGCCAGCAGCTTAGCGGGACAGGGGTGGGATACGCAGTATTTT. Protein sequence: CASSLAGQGWDTQYF.

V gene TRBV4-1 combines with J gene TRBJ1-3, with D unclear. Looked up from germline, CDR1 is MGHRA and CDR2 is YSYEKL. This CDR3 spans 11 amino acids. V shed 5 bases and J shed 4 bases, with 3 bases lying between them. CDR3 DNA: TGCGCCAGCAGCTCAGGAAACACCATATATTTT. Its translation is CASSSGNTIYF.

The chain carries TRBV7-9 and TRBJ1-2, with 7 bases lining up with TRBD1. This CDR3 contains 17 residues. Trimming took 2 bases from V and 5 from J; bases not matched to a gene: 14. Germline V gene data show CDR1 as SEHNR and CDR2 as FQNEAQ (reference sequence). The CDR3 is CASSLNSQTGTLYGYTF. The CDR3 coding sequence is TGTGCCAGCAGCTTAAATTCCCAGACAGGGACTTTATATGGCTACACCTTC.

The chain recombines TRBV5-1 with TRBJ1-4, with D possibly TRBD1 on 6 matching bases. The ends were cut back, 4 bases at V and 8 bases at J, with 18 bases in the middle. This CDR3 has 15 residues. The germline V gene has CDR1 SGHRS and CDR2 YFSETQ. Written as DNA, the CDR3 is TGCGCCAGCAGCGAGACGCGGGGGGCGGGAGAAAAACTGTTTTTT. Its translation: CASSETRGAGEKLFF.

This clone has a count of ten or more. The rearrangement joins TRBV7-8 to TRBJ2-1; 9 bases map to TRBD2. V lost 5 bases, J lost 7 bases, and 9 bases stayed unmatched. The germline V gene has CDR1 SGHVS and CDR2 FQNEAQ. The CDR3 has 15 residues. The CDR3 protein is CASSPRVAGANEQFF. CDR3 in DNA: TGTGCCAGCAGCCCCCGAGTAGCGGGGGCTAATGAGCAGTTCTTC. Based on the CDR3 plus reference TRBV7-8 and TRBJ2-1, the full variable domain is GAGVSQSPRYKVAKRGQDVALRCDPISGHVSLFWYQQALGQGPEFLTYFQNEAQLDKSGLPSDRFFAERPEGSVSTLKIQRTQQEDSAVYLCASSPRVAGANEQFFGPGTRLTVL.

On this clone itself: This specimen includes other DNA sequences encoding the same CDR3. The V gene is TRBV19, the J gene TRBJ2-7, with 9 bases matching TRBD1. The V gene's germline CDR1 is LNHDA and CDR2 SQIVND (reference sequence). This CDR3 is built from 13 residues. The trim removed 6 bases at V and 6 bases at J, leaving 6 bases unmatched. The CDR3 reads CASSRDRVAEQYF. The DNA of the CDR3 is TGTGCCAGTAGCAGGGACAGGGTGGCCGAGCAGTACTTC.

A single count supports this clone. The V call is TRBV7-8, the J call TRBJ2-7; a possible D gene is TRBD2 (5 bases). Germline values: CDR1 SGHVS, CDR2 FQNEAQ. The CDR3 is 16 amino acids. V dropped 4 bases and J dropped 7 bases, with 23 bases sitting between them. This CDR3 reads CASSSRRTSTSAEQYF. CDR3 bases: TGTGCCAGCAGCTCCCGACGGACTTCTACGAGTGCGGAGCAGTACTTC.

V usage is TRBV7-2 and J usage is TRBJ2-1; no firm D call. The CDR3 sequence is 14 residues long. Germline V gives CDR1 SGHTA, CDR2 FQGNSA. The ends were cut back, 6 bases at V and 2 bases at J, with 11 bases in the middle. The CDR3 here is CASRGSSTYNEQFF. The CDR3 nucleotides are TGTGCCAGCAGAGGTAGCAGCACCTACAATGAGCAGTTCTTC.

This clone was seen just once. This chain's CDR3 is CASSYSDSLKSTIYF. The DNA for the CDR3 is TGTGCCAGCAGTTACTCGGACAGTTTAAAGAGCACCATATATTTT. The chain recombines TRBV6-5 with TRBJ1-3, with D possibly TRBD1 on 6 matching bases. Germline lookup yields CDR1 MNHEY and CDR2 SVGAGI. The ends were cut back, 0 bases at V and 9 bases at J, with 15 bases in the middle. The length of the CDR3 is 15 residues.

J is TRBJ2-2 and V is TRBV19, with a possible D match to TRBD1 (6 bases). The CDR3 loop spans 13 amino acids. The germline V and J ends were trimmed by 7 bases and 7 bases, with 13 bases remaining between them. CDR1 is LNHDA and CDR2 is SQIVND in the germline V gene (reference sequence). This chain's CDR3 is CASTSQGHGELFF. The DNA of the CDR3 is TGTGCCAGTACCTCACAGGGTCACGGGGAGCTGTTTTTT.

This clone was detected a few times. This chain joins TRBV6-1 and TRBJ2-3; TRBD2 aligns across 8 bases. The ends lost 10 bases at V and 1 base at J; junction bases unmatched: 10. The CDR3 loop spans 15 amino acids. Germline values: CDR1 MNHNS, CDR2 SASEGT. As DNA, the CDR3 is TGTGCCACCCTGCGCGAGACTAGCGGCACAGATACGCAGTATTTT. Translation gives CATLRETSGTDTQYF.

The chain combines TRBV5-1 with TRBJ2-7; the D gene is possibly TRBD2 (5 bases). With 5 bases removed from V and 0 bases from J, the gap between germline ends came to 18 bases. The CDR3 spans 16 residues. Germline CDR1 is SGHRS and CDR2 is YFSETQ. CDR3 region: CASSPVFGIRSYEQYF. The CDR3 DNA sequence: TGCGCCAGCAGTCCCGTATTCGGGATCCGCTCCTACGAGCAGTACTTC.

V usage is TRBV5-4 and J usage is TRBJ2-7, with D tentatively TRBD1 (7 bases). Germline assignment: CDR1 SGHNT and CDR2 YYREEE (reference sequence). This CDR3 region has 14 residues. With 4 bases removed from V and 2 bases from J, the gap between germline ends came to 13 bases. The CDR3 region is CASSRRDRAYEQYF. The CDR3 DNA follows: TGTGCCAGCAGCCGGCGGGACAGAGCCTACGAGCAGTACTTC.

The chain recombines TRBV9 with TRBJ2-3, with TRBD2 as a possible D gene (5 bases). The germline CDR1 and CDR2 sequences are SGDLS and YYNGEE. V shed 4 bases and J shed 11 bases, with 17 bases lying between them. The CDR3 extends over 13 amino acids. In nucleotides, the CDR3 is TGTGCCAGCAGCTCAGACTGGGGAGAGAGGCAGTATTTT. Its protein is CASSSDWGERQYF.

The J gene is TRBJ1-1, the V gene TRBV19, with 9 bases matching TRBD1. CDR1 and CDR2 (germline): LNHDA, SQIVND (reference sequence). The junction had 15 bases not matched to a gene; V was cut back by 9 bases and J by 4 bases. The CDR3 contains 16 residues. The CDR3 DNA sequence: TGTGCCAGCGGTCCCGGGACAGGGTTTGGGGGCACTGAAGCTTTCTTT. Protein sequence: CASGPGTGFGGTEAFF. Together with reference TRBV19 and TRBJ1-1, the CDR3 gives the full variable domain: DGGITQSPKYLFRKEGQNVTLSCEQNLNHDAMYWYRQDPGQGLRLIYYSQIVNDFQKGDIAEGYSVSREKKESFPLTVTSAQKNPTAFYLCASGPGTGFGGTEAFFGQGTRLTVV.

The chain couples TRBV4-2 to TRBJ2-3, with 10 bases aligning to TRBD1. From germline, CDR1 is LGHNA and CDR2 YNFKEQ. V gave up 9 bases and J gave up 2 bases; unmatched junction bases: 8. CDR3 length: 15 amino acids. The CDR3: CASAEGQGFTDTQYF. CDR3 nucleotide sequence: TGTGCCAGTGCTGAGGGACAGGGGTTCACAGATACGCAGTATTTT.

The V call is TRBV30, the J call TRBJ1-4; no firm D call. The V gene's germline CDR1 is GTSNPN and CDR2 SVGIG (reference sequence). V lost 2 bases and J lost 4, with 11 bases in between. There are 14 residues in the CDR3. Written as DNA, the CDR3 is TGTGCCTGGAGTCCCAACAGTTTTAATGAAAAACTGTTTTTT. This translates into CAWSPNSFNEKLFF.

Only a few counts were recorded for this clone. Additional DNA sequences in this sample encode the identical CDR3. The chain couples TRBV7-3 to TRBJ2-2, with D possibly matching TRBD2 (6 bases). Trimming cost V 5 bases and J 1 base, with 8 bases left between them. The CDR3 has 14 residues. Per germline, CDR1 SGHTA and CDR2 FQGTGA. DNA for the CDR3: TGTGCCAGCAGCCTGACTAGGAACACCGGGGAGCTGTTTTTT. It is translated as CASSLTRNTGELFF.

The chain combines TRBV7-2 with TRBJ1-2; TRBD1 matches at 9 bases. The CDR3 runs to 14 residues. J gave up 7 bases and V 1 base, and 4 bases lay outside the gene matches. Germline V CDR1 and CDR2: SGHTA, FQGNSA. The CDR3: CASSLGKGQGGYTF. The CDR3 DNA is TGTGCCAGCAGCTTAGGAAAGGGACAGGGTGGCTACACCTTC.